This TCR beta chain was found in a study of blood T cell repertoires in COVID-19. The germline V and J ends were trimmed by 7 bases and 3 bases, with 10 bases remaining between them. The CDR3 consists of 13 residues. The protocol was immunoSEQ multiplex PCR, while the TCRdb copy is restricted to in-frame clones and leaves out a portion. Found here are 200,000 to 300,000 clones, over 75% of them singletons; the top ten hold 2.5% to 3.5%. The V call is TRBV12-3 or TRBV12-4, the J call TRBJ2-1; weak D call: TRBD1 (5 bases). The sequence came from a woman between 40 and 50 years old who had been exposed to COVID-19. The specimen was PBMCs or T cells enriched from blood (not recorded which). CDR3 sequence reads: CASNLDSYNEQFF. DNA of the CDR3: TGTGCCAGCAATCTTGACAGCTACAATGAGCAGTTCTTC.